This TCR beta chain was sequenced during a study of T-cell memory formation after mild COVID-19. This CDR3 is built from 14 residues. The V gene lost 5 bases and the J gene lost 4 bases, with 14 bases spanning the gap. This clonotype came up a few times. MiXCR, applied by TCRdb to the 5' RACE reads, yields one record per CDR3 protein. This table has 300,000 or so distinct CDR3 sequences, about 16% appearing once. This chain joins TRBV12-3 or TRBV12-4 and TRBJ1-1; no reliable D call. Sequencing used PBMCs or a T cell subset sorted from them (not recorded which). This clonotype was sampled from a man younger than 30 who had mild COVID-19 (a few samples of this study predate the infection). Cell type and time point are not known. The CDR3 sequence is CASSQLGPVTEAFF. In DNA, the CDR3 is TGTGCCAGCAGTCAATTGGGCCCAGTCACTGAAGCTTTCTTT.